This T cell receptor beta chain was recovered during a study of blood T cell repertoires in COVID-19 (dated by TCRdb to about 2020). The study in broad terms: Samples covering the acute and convalescent phases of COVID-19 were provided by collaborators in the United States, Italy and Spain. The material from the prospective study consisted of cDNA or gDNA derived from T cells, B-cell-depleted T cells, or PBMCs. Subjects who had been exposed to COVID-19, were actively infected with it, or had recovered from it provided the deeply sampled blood TCRbeta repertoires that made up the dataset. A freely available public database, intended as a resource for researchers studying the immune response to SARS-CoV-2, is where the repertoires were released. The samples were drawn from two sources: the first 160 participants of the ongoing ImmuneRACE study, and 1,200 or so subjects contributed by 6 global collaborators. The sample metadata nearly always contained a de-identified subject ID, COVID-19 status, age in years and sex. Where available, HLA class I and class II types were taken from metadata supplied by the sample provider and were not determined by assay-based typing. Study-level results and caveats: The quantity of clinical and demographic metadata differed by source and by participant and was supplied without curation.

On this clone itself: Its antigen is still unknown. No base quality values were provided; no much bigger clone lies one nucleotide off.

TCRbeta CDR3 regions were amplified from genomic DNA by means of the immunoSEQ Assay, a bias-controlled multiplex PCR. The published analysis was carried out like this. Nucleated cell counts per sample were estimated from amplification of reference gene primers within the assay. To quantify the absolute abundance of each unique TCRbeta CDR3 rearrangement, sequence reads were collapsed and filtered. For each sample, productive Simpson clonality was calculated as the square root of Simpson's diversity index across productive rearrangements. Not all clones reach the TCRdb copy of this immuneACCESS table, which keeps in-frame sequences only. Checked studies attribute under half of the gap to unresolved V genes and leave the rest unexplained. The V and J calls and clone size come from that table; D and trimming were worked out from the DNA. In this sample the table shows about 250,000 clones, 65% to 85% of which occur a single time. The biggest ten clones account for roughly 5% of the sample.

Collaborating institutions collected whole blood in K2EDTA tubes following their own protocols. For TCRbeta analysis, collaborator samples were shipped as frozen whole blood, as isolated PBMCs, or as DNA extracted from either sample type. From cysteine to phenylalanine, the CDR3 is 14 amino acids long. Only the CDR3 DNA stays, 42 bases, in frame from base 1. The junction shows trimming of 2 bases on V and 11 bases on J, and the gene matches do not reach 8 bases of it. CDR1 and CDR2, per the germline V gene (reference sequence), are GTSNPN and SVGIG. The sequence derives from a man at least 80 years old with acute or convalescent COVID-19. The V and J genes are TRBV30 and TRBJ1-6, with 8 bases matching TRBD1. Sequencing was done on a sample of peripheral blood. The CDR3 protein is CAWSIRQGKTPLHF. The DNA sequence follows: TGTGCCTGGAGTATAAGACAGGGGAAAACACCCCTCCACTTT.